The sequence of this T cell receptor (beta chain) was determined in a study of beta chain features in type 1 diabetes. This clone was detected a few times. The target antigen is unknown. General study points: All four CD4+ subsets of Type 1 diabetes patients contained TCRB CDR3s that were moderately but significantly shorter.

Germline V gene data show CDR1 as SNHLY and CDR2 as FYNNEI. This CDR3 has 14 residues. V was pared by 3 bases and J by 2 bases, with 8 bases between. Of the isolated RNA, all was reverse transcribed, and so the sequenced material was expressed TCRB transcripts. TCRdb's table, derived via immunoSEQ multiplex PCR, lists solely in-frame clones and lacks some. Of about 340,000 clones listed, approximately 13% are singletons. Sequencing was carried out using naive CD4+ T cells from blood. The chain employs TRBV2 and TRBJ2-1, with TRBD1 as a possible D gene (6 bases). The TCR sequence derives from a woman aged 18-29 years with type 1 diabetes. CDR3 sequence: CASSDRGPYNEQFF. The DNA of the CDR3 is TGTGCCAGCAGTGACAGGGGTCCCTACAATGAGCAGTTCTTC.